The 14 T cell receptor beta chains below come from one sample, sequenced in a study of T cells in Graves' hyperthyroidism and ophthalmopathy. It was RNA transcripts that yielded the amplified TCR beta CDR3 regions. HTBI primers drove first-round RT-PCR of the TCR CDR3. Each CDR3 protein gets one entry after TCRdb re-called the multiplex PCR reads with MiXCR. The top ten hold over 15% of the sample, which has 650,000 to 850,000 distinct CDR3 sequences, about 19% seen once. Sample: blood. The receptors derive from a woman between 50 and 59 years old with Graves' hyperthyroidism that later progressed to Graves' ophthalmopathy.

This clonotype has more than one count but fewer than ten. The chain uses TRBV5-1 and TRBJ1-5, with D possibly matching TRBD1 (5 bases). The length of the CDR3 is 14 residues. Germline V gives CDR1 SGHRS, CDR2 YFSETQ. Trimming removed 2 bases at V and 5 bases at J, with 11 bases between. As DNA, the CDR3 is TGCGCCAGCAGCTTTGGAGGGGACGATCAGCCCCAGCATTTT. It yields the protein CASSFGGDDQPQHF.

This clonotype was detected only a few times. V and J are TRBV30 and TRBJ2-1, with TRBD2 matching over 7 bases. From germline, CDR1 is GTSNPN and CDR2 SVGIG (reference sequence). This CDR3 spans 14 amino acids. Germline trimming cut 5 bases from V and 4 bases from J; bases unmatched to any gene: 8. As DNA, the CDR3 is TGTGCCTGGCGACATTCGGGGGGATACAATGAGCAGTTCTTC. Its translation is CAWRHSGGYNEQFF. Full variable domain (remainder filled in from reference TRBV30 and TRBJ2-1): SQTIHQWPATLVQPVGSPLSLECTVEGTSNPNLYWYRQAAGRGLQLLFYSVGIGQISSEVPQNLSASRPQDRQFILSSKKLLLSDSGFYLCAWRHSGGYNEQFFGPGTRLTVL.

This clonotype is a singleton in its sample. The V call is TRBV19, the J call TRBJ1-1; D is ambiguous. Germline CDR1 LNHDA, CDR2 SQIVND (reference sequence). The CDR3 has 14 residues. V lost 1 base and J lost 4, with 10 bases in between. The CDR3 region is CASSIVDRVTEAFF. The CDR3 nucleotides read TGTGCCAGTAGTATAGTCGATCGGGTCACTGAAGCTTTCTTT.

This clonotype was detected ten times or more. The chain recombines TRBV27 with TRBJ1-1, with unresolved D. Germline CDR1 reads MNHEY; CDR2 reads SMNVEV (reference sequence). The ends were cut back, 0 bases at V and 0 bases at J, with 14 bases in the middle. The CDR3 contains 17 residues. The CDR3 region is CASSLSQPDIMNTEAFF. The CDR3 DNA follows: TGTGCCAGCAGTTTATCACAGCCGGATATCATGAACACTGAAGCTTTCTTT.

This clonotype was recorded a few times. The gene calls are TRBV7-6 and TRBJ2-5, with D perhaps TRBD1 (6 bases). Germline V gene data show CDR1 as SGHVS and CDR2 as FNYEAQ. Trimming cost V 1 base and J 0 bases, with 9 bases left between them. CDR3 size: 15 residues. The CDR3 nucleotides are TGTGCCAGCAGCTTAGAGGACAGAAACCAAGAGACCCAGTACTTC. Its protein product is CASSLEDRNQETQYF. The entire variable domain, with the rest obtained from reference TRBV7-6 and TRBJ2-5, is as follows: GAGVSQSPRYKVTKRGQDVALRCDPISGHVSLYWYRQALGQGPEFLTYFNYEAQQDKSGLPNDRFSAERPEGSISTLTIQRTEQRDSAMYRCASSLEDRNQETQYFGPGTRLLVL.

In its sample, this clonotype was seen a few times. The chain recombines TRBV6-1 with TRBJ1-3; D is ambiguous. Germline CDR1 reads MNHNS; CDR2 reads SASEGT. CDR3 length: 15 amino acids. V was pared by 2 bases and J by 0 bases, with 8 bases between. CDR3 in DNA: TGTGCCAGCAGTGAATCAGGAACCTCTGGAAACACCATATATTTT. Translated, it gives CASSESGTSGNTIYF.

This clonotype turned up a few times. The chain joins TRBV12-3 or TRBV12-4 to TRBJ2-3; D possibly matches TRBD1 or TRBD2 (5 bases each). The CDR3 is 14 amino acids. Between the trimmed V and J ends, which lost 7 bases and 4 bases, there was a span of 15 bases. CDR3 amino acids: CASNSPRGADTQYF. Here the CDR3 DNA reads TGTGCCAGCAACAGCCCCCGAGGGGCAGATACGCAGTATTTT.

This clonotype was recorded at least ten times. The J gene is TRBJ2-3, the V gene TRBV2; 8 nucleotides agree with TRBD1. This CDR3 contains 13 residues. V trimming: 3 bases; J trimming: 6 bases; junction bases outside the gene matches: 2. Per the germline V gene, CDR1 is SNHLY and CDR2 is FYNNEI. CDR3 in amino acids: CASSEDRADTQYF. The CDR3 DNA reads as TGTGCCAGCAGTGAGGACAGGGCTGATACGCAGTATTTT.

This clonotype has a count of ten or more. This chain links TRBV12-3 or TRBV12-4 with TRBJ2-3; 10 positions match TRBD2. The trim removed 3 bases at V and 2 bases at J, leaving 14 bases unmatched. The CDR3 has 19 residues. The CDR3 bases are TGTGCCAGCAGTTTCCTCGAACTAGCGGGGATAAGCGTCACAGATACGCAGTATTTT. It codes for CASSFLELAGISVTDTQYF.

At least ten counts were recorded for this clonotype. The chain has TRBV20-1 and TRBJ2-5, with 7 bases matching TRBD1. Looked up from germline, CDR1 is DFQATT and CDR2 is SNEGSKA (reference sequence). Trimming took 5 bases from V and 7 from J; bases not matched to a gene: 13. The CDR3 sequence is 14 residues long. The CDR3 sequence: CSAATGQPWGTQYF. CDR3 bases: TGCAGTGCTGCGACGGGACAGCCGTGGGGGACCCAGTACTTC.

This clonotype appeared a few times. This chain uses TRBV6-1 with TRBJ1-6; D uncertain. Trimming shortened V by 2 bases and J by 12 bases, and 5 bases separated the two germline ends. The CDR3 contains 11 residues. Germline V gene lookup returns CDR1 MNHNS and CDR2 SASEGT. CDR3 amino acids: CASSELEPLHF. The CDR3 DNA reads TGTGCCAGCAGTGAACTAGAACCCCTCCACTTT.

This clonotype appeared a few times. V and J are TRBV6-5 and TRBJ2-1; a weak D match, TRBD1 (5 bases). The germline V and J ends were trimmed by 6 bases and 4 bases, with 16 bases remaining between them. Germline lookup yields CDR1 MNHEY and CDR2 SVGAGI. The CDR3 has 15 residues. The CDR3 loop reads CASSSTPAGYNEQFF. CDR3 DNA sequence: TGTGCCAGCAGCTCGACGCCGGCAGGGTACAATGAGCAGTTCTTC.

Points on this clonotype: One base away lies a much larger clone, so this may be a sequencing read error. The chain recombines TRBV20-1 with TRBJ1-6; D possibly corresponds to TRBD1 (6 bases). Germline CDR1 reads DFQATT; CDR2 reads SNEGSKA (reference sequence). The V end lost 6 bases, the J end lost 7 bases, and 13 bases lay between the germline ends. The CDR3 covers 13 residues. The CDR3 DNA reads as TGCAGTGCCCCGGGGGCAAACAATTCACCCCTCCACTTT. Its translation: CSAPGANNSPLHF.

This clonotype was recorded at least ten times. The chain carries TRBV9 and TRBJ1-2; possibly TRBD1 for D (5 bases). Trimming took off 5 bases at V and 7 bases at J, with 12 bases between the two ends. CDR1 is SGDLS, CDR2 YYNGEE, per germline. This CDR3 has 12 amino acids. CDR3 amino acids: CASSELGTGYTF. The DNA of the CDR3 is TGTGCCAGCAGTGAATTAGGGACTGGCTACACCTTC.